This T cell receptor beta chain was observed in a study of post-analysis software for immune sequencing data. Overall study: Both relapsing-remitting and secondary progressive multiple sclerosis featured among the disease courses, as did progressive-relapsing multiple sclerosis.

Study observations and caveats: Significantly decreased normalized Chao1 diversity was recorded for multiple sclerosis patients relative to controls. Roughly 5 TRBV segments, TRBV5-6, TRBV5-1 and TRBV20-1 among them, were found more frequent in patients than controls. Strong same-batch co-clustering of samples appeared with F measure clustering.

This clonotype was counted between two and nine times. Its antigen is undetermined. Unique molecular identifiers had been added to the TCR beta cDNA libraries. T cells numbering roughly 1 to 10 million yielded some 520,000 cDNA molecules. From the PCR reads, TCRdb called clonotypes with MiXCR, one entry per CDR3 protein. The sample includes some 700,000 distinct CDR3 sequences, approximately 59% of them seen just once. CDR1 is DFQATT, CDR2 SNEGSKA, per germline (reference sequence). The CDR3 length is 14 residues. V shed 6 bases and J shed 9 bases, with 21 bases lying between them. This TCR was sampled from a girl aged 2 to 9 with multiple sclerosis. The rearrangement joins TRBV20-1 to TRBJ2-1; tentatively, D is TRBD2 (5 bases). The sample comprised blood. Here the CDR3 reads CSAVIATTDGEQFF. DNA for the CDR3: TGCAGTGCCGTGATAGCGACCACGGATGGTGAGCAGTTCTTC.